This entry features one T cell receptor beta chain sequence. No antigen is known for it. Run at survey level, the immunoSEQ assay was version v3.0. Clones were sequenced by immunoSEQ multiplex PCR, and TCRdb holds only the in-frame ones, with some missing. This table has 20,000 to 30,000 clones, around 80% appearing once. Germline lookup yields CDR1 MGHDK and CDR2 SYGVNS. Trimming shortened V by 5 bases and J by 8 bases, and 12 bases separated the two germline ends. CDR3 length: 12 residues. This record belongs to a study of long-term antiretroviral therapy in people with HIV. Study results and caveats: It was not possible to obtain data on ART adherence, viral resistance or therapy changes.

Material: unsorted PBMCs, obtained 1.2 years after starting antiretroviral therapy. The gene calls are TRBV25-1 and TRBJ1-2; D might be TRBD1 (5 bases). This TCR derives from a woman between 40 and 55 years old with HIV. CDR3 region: CASSPDWGGYTF. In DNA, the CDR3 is TGTGCCAGCAGTCCAGATTGGGGCGGCTACACCTTC.